Here is one TCR beta chain with its context. Its antigen remains unidentified. RNA and DNA were co-extracted from roughly 20-30 mg of unsorted bulk tissue. There were only treatment-naive patients, all with chronic HBV infection. TCR beta cDNA was reverse-transcribed from roughly 520 ng of total RNA. The reaction used a constant-region primer and ProtoScript II reverse transcriptase. Amplification in three nested multiplex PCR rounds with slightly modified ARM-PCR gave rise to TCR beta libraries. Running 10 cycles apiece, the first two PCR rounds relied on TRBV1-TRBV30 forward primers together with a C-beta reverse primer. TCRdb recomputed calls from the multiplex PCR reads with MiXCR, one row per CDR3 protein. The sample lists more than 45,000 distinct CDR3 sequences; approximately 80% were seen once. These data are taken from a study of tumor-infiltrating lymphocytes in primary liver carcinoma. Study-wide points: It was tumor-adjacent and tumor-blood pairs that overlapped less than tumor region pairs did. The proportion of top clones found throughout all five tumor regions was only about 8-25%.

Per germline, CDR1 SGHRS and CDR2 YFSETQ. The CDR3 has 14 residues. The origin of this receptor is a man aged 35 to 55 with primary liver carcinoma and hepatitis B virus infection. The source material was liver tumor tissue from sampling region 5. Subset defined: tumor region T5, tumor centre. V and J are TRBV5-1 and TRBJ2-3, with 9 bases fitting TRBD1. CDR3 DNA sequence: TGCACCGGCAGCTTGGGACAGGGCCCAGATACGCAGTATTTT. Its translation is CTGSLGQGPDTQYF.